This TCR beta chain comes out of a study of CD8 T cells in Susac syndrome. This CDR3 contains 13 residues. Germline V CDR1 and CDR2: MGHRA, YSYEKL. With 4 bases removed from V and 5 bases from J, the gap between germline ends came to 11 bases. FACS enriched CD8+ TEMRA cells, while bulk CD8+ and CD4+ were negatively isolated. Study results and limitations: As the study acknowledged, the number of individuals who were part of its TCR sequencing and HLA analysis was relatively small.

Note on this clonotype: The target antigen is unknown.

Random hexamers were used to reverse transcribe about 0.5 to 1 ug of RNA. Across 54 Vbeta and 13 Jbeta, TCR beta CDR3 was amplified with immunoSEQ multiplex PCR. TCRdb recomputed calls from the immunoSEQ multiplex PCR reads with MiXCR, one row per CDR3 protein. The table lists approximately 130,000 distinct CDR3 sequences, around 91% of them singletons. The sequence was collected from a human donor with multiple sclerosis. The source material was CD8+ T cells from PBMCs. The V call is TRBV4-1, the J call TRBJ1-2; possible D gene TRBD1, 5 bases. The CDR3 bases are TGCGCCAGCAGCCGAGGGGCTATATATGGCTACACCTTC. Translation gives CASSRGAIYGYTF.